Sequencing of this T cell receptor (beta chain) was carried out in a study of T cell changes during pregnancy in multiple sclerosis. This table comes from immunoSEQ multiplex PCR, and its TCRdb copy is limited to in-frame clones, with some not included. The data contain some 79,000 clones, about 90% of them singletons. V was trimmed by 5 bases and J by 3 bases, leaving 10 bases between them. Germline V gene lookup returns CDR1 MDHEN and CDR2 SYDVKM. CDR3 size: 14 residues. This sample comprised CD4+ T cells from peripheral blood mononuclear cells, obtained in the second trimester of pregnancy. The genes are TRBV28 and TRBJ2-2, with TRBD1 as a possible D gene (6 bases). The sequence was collected from a female donor with multiple sclerosis, enrolled in a pregnancy study. The CDR3: CASSPYRDTGELFF. CDR3 nucleotide sequence: TGTGCCAGCAGTCCATACAGGGACACCGGGGAGCTGTTTTTT.